These 27 T cell receptor beta chains were sequenced from one sample in a study of T cell responses to AZD1222 COVID-19 vaccine. Produced via immunoSEQ multiplex PCR; TCRdb's table is partial and in-frame only. Of 70,000 to 95,000 clones in the sample, around 87% are singletons; the top ten hold about 2.7%. This material consisted of peripheral blood, taken 28 days after the second AZD1222 dose. The receptor source for this set is an adult who received the AZD1222 COVID-19 vaccine.

The V call is TRBV5-6, the J call TRBJ1-3; 8 bases line up with TRBD1. In germline, CDR1 is SGHDT, CDR2 YYEEEE. Trimming removed 4 bases from V and 8 bases from J; junction bases left unmatched: 5. The CDR3 totals 13 residues. CDR3 DNA sequence: TGTGCCAGCAGCAAACAGGGGGGTTACACCATATATTTT. Translating it yields CASSKQGGYTIYF.

The chain couples TRBV5-1 to TRBJ2-7; 7 bases fit TRBD2. V was clipped by 4 bases and J by 0 bases; unmatched bases: 7. The CDR3 totals 15 residues. CDR1 and CDR2 from the germline V gene are SGHRS and YFSETQ. The CDR3 is CASSEQSGNSYEQYF. For the CDR3, the DNA is TGCGCCAGCAGCGAACAAAGCGGGAACTCCTACGAGCAGTACTTC.

The chain has TRBV4-2 and TRBJ1-5, with D possibly matching TRBD1 (5 bases). Germline V lookup: CDR1 LGHNA, CDR2 YNFKEQ. The V gene lost 0 bases and the J gene lost 6 bases, with 15 bases spanning the gap. This CDR3 contains 16 residues. The CDR3 protein is CASSQEWGVIGQPQHF. The DNA for the CDR3 is TGTGCCAGCAGCCAAGAATGGGGGGTTATAGGTCAGCCCCAGCATTTT.

The V gene is TRBV30, the J gene TRBJ1-1, with D possibly matching TRBD1 (6 bases). The CDR3 sequence is 13 residues long. Trimming pared 3 bases from V and 3 bases from J, leaving 11 bases between. Germline CDR1 and CDR2: GTSNPN and SVGIG (reference sequence). Written as DNA, the CDR3 is TGTGCCTGGAGGAGGGGGTGGGACACTGAAGCTTTCTTT. Protein: CAWRRGWDTEAFF.

The chain joins TRBV12-5 to TRBJ2-1, with D hard to call. In germline, CDR1 is LGHNT, CDR2 FRNRAP. The CDR3 is made up of 14 amino acids. The germline V and J ends were trimmed by 7 bases and 3 bases, with 13 bases remaining between them. The CDR3, as DNA: TGTGCTAGTGCTTCTCAGAGTTTCTACAATGAGCAGTTCTTC. Encoded protein: CASASQSFYNEQFF. Full variable domain (remainder filled in from reference TRBV12-5 and TRBJ2-1): DARVTQTPRHKVTEMGQEVTMRCQPILGHNTVFWYRQTMMQGLELLAYFRNRAPLDDSGMPKDRFSAEMPDATLATLKIQPSEPRDSAVYFCASASQSFYNEQFFGPGTRLTVL.

This clone is labeled as medium-sized. At one of its ends the junction is not consistent with the germline gene, which may arise from a read error. The chain uses TRBV6-2 or TRBV6-3 and TRBJ1-1; the D is unclear. The CDR3 is made up of 13 amino acids. Germline loops: CDR1 MNHEY, CDR2 SVGEGT. The CDR3 DNA reads as TGTGCCAGCAGTTACTCGAGTAACAGTGAAGCTTTCTTT. Translation: CASSYSSNSEAFF.

The sample holds one count of this clone. This chain joins TRBV9 and TRBJ1-1, with a tentative D call TRBD1 (6 bases). V lost 0 bases and J 0 bases, leaving 12 bases between the germline ends. The CDR3 runs to 16 residues. The V gene's germline CDR1 is SGDLS and CDR2 YYNGEE. For the CDR3, the DNA is TGTGCCAGCAGCGTAGTTCCGGGACACTTGAACACTGAAGCTTTCTTT. This codes for CASSVVPGHLNTEAFF.

The chain recombines TRBV6-5 with TRBJ1-4; 7 nucleotides line up with TRBD1. The ends lost 6 bases at V and 8 bases at J; junction bases unmatched: 9. Germline-derived CDR1 and CDR2 are MNHEY and SVGAGI. The CDR3 has 14 amino acids. CDR3 protein: CASSRPGGFEKLFF. The CDR3 bases are TGTGCCAGCAGCCGCCCAGGGGGATTCGAAAAACTGTTTTTT.

This chain joins TRBV4-1 and TRBJ1-1; TRBD1 is a possible D gene (5 bases). The germline V gene encodes CDR1 MGHRA and CDR2 YSYEKL. CDR3 size: 18 residues. The V end lost 0 bases, the J end lost 1 base, and 18 bases lay between the germline ends. The CDR3 nucleotides are TGCGCCAGCAGCCAAGAGAGAGGTGAGGGGTTTCGGAACACTGAAGCTTTCTTT. Residues: CASSQERGEGFRNTEAFF.

The chain links TRBV19 to TRBJ1-5, with unresolved D. V was clipped by 2 bases and J by 0 bases, with 11 bases between them. Germline V lookup: CDR1 LNHDA, CDR2 SQIVND (reference sequence). The CDR3 extends over 16 amino acids. The CDR3 loop is CASSISGAYSNQPQHF. In nucleotides, the CDR3 is TGTGCCAGTAGTATAAGTGGTGCGTATAGCAATCAGCCCCAGCATTTT. Together with reference TRBV19 and TRBJ1-5, the CDR3 gives the full variable domain: DGGITQSPKYLFRKEGQNVTLSCEQNLNHDAMYWYRQDPGQGLRLIYYSQIVNDFQKGDIAEGYSVSREKKESFPLTVTSAQKNPTAFYLCASSISGAYSNQPQHFGDGTRLSIL.

This rearrangement joins TRBV30 to TRBJ2-2; the D gene is possibly TRBD2 (6 bases). Germline V gene sequence: CDR1 GTSNPN, CDR2 SVGIG (reference sequence). V was cut by 3 bases and J by 2 bases, with 19 bases left in between. CDR3 length equals 17 residues. CDR3 protein: CAWSRMDVAANTGELFF. The CDR3 DNA sequence: TGTGCCTGGAGCCGCATGGATGTAGCGGCTAACACCGGGGAGCTGTTTTTT.

V and J are TRBV4-2 and TRBJ1-2; a possible D gene is TRBD1 (6 bases). With 7 bases removed from V and 1 base from J, the gap between germline ends came to 16 bases. The CDR3 length is 15 residues. Germline CDR1 LGHNA, CDR2 YNFKEQ. CDR3 coding DNA: TGTGCCAGCACCTCGACAGGAGTCCTTAACTATGGCTACACCTTC. It codes for CASTSTGVLNYGYTF.

The CDR3 reads CASGLVLGVGGITQYF. The CDR3 nucleotides read TGTGCTAGTGGTTTGGTACTGGGAGTGGGAGGTATTACGCAGTATTTT. The chain has TRBV12-5 and TRBJ2-3, with D possibly matching TRBD2 (6 bases). The CDR3 sequence is 16 residues long. Germline V lookup: CDR1 LGHNT, CDR2 FRNRAP. Trimming took 0 bases from V and 8 from J, leaving 18 bases between them.

This clone has only one observation. The chain combines TRBV20-1 with TRBJ2-5; tentative D call: TRBD2 (7 bases). The CDR3 has 15 residues. Germline lookup yields CDR1 DFQATT and CDR2 SNEGSKA (reference sequence). The ends were cut back, 7 bases at V and 5 bases at J, with 23 bases in the middle. The CDR3 sequence: CSVSRGGGVMETQYF. The CDR3 DNA reads as TGCAGTGTTAGTCGAGGCGGGGGCGTCATGGAGACCCAGTACTTC.

The gene calls are TRBV9 and TRBJ2-7; 9 bases are shared with TRBD1. The trim removed 0 bases at V and 1 base at J, leaving 2 bases unmatched. The CDR3 length is 15 residues. Germline CDR1 and CDR2: SGDLS and YYNGEE. The CDR3 DNA reads as TGTGCCAGCAGCGTAGGAGGGACAGGGTCCTACGAGCAGTACTTC. Translation: CASSVGGTGSYEQYF. Filled out from reference TRBV9 and TRBJ2-7, the complete variable domain reads DSGVTQTPKHLITATGQRVTLRCSPRSGDLSVYWYQQSLDQGLQFLIQYYNGEERAKGNILERFSAQQFPDLHSELNLSSLELGDSALYFCASSVGGTGSYEQYFGPGTRLTVT.

The chain is built from TRBV2 and TRBJ1-1; D remains ambiguous. The ends were cut back, 7 bases at V and 6 bases at J, with 9 bases in the middle. The CDR3 is 11 residues long. CDR1 and CDR2 from the germline V gene are SNHLY and FYNNEI. As DNA, the CDR3 is TGTGCCAGCATGGGCACGTCTGAAGCTTTCTTT. This encodes CASMGTSEAFF.

This clone was seen only once. This chain uses TRBV2 with TRBJ1-3; D possibly corresponds to TRBD1 (6 bases). This CDR3 is 15 amino acids long. The V end was cut by 9 bases, the J end by 0 bases, with 15 bases between. CDR1 SNHLY and CDR2 FYNNEI come from the germline V gene. The CDR3 protein is CASQGLRISGNTIYF. The CDR3 DNA sequence: TGTGCCAGTCAGGGGCTTCGGATCTCTGGAAACACCATATATTTT.

The gene calls are TRBV6-2 or TRBV6-3 and TRBJ1-1, with 7 positions matching TRBD1. This CDR3 spans 13 amino acids. Per the germline V gene, CDR1 is MNHEY and CDR2 is SVGEGT. V was clipped by 5 bases and J by 2 bases; unmatched bases: 2. The CDR3 nucleotides are TGTGCCAGCAGTCGGGACAGCAACACTGAAGCTTTCTTT. Encoded protein: CASSRDSNTEAFF.

The chain combines TRBV19 with TRBJ1-1, with TRBD1 identical over 9 bases. The CDR3 is 15 residues long. The junction had 7 bases not matched to a gene; V was cut back by 4 bases and J by 4 bases. In germline, CDR1 is LNHDA, CDR2 SQIVND (reference sequence). In DNA, the CDR3 is TGTGCCAGTAGTAGAACCCGGACAGGGGCCACTGAAGCTTTCTTT. Translation: CASSRTRTGATEAFF.

The chain combines TRBV7-6 with TRBJ1-3; D is possibly TRBD1 (5 bases). With 3 bases removed from V and 0 bases from J, the gap between germline ends came to 12 bases. This CDR3 is built from 16 residues. Germline V CDR1 and CDR2: SGHVS, FNYEAQ. CDR3 coding DNA: TGTGCCAGCAGCTTTTCCGGGACCTCCTCTGGAAACACCATATATTTT. Translation gives CASSFSGTSSGNTIYF.

This rearrangement joins TRBV30 to TRBJ2-3; TRBD2 aligns across 7 bases. The V gene's germline CDR1 is GTSNPN and CDR2 SVGIG (reference sequence). V trimming: 0 bases; J trimming: 0 bases; junction bases outside the gene matches: 6. The CDR3 runs 16 residues. The CDR3 region is CAWSVGLAASTDTQYF. The CDR3 DNA follows: TGTGCCTGGAGTGTAGGGCTAGCGGCGAGCACAGATACGCAGTATTTT.

The chain combines TRBV24-1 with TRBJ2-3, with 7 bases fitting TRBD1. CDR3 length: 17 residues. Germline lookup yields CDR1 KGHDR and CDR2 SFDVKD. J gave up 0 bases and V 5 bases, and 10 bases lay outside the gene matches. The CDR3 is CATSGGQSNPSTDTQYF. The CDR3 DNA sequence: TGTGCCACCAGTGGGGGACAGAGCAATCCTAGCACAGATACGCAGTATTTT.

V gene TRBV16 combines with J gene TRBJ1-5; D gene ambiguous. The CDR3 runs to 12 residues. The germline V gene has CDR1 KGHSY and CDR2 FQNENV. Trimming pared 0 bases from V and 7 bases from J, leaving 4 bases between. The CDR3 nucleotides read TGTGCCAGCAGCCAATCGGCCCAGCCCCAGCATTTT. Translated: CASSQSAQPQHF.

The chain employs TRBV4-3 and TRBJ2-4, with D tentatively TRBD1 (5 bases). V dropped 0 bases and J dropped 7 bases, with 16 bases sitting between them. Germline V gene data show CDR1 as LGHNA and CDR2 as YSLEER. The CDR3 spans 16 residues. For the CDR3, the DNA is TGCGCCAGCAGCCAAGAGGTGGGCAGGGCCACCAACATTCAGTACTTC. As protein: CASSQEVGRATNIQYF.

The chain has TRBV15 and TRBJ1-2; unclear D gene. Germline loops: CDR1 LNHNV, CDR2 YYDKDF (reference sequence). The CDR3 totals 13 residues. The ends were cut back, 0 bases at V and 2 bases at J, with 4 bases in the middle. CDR3 in DNA: TGTGCCACCAGCAGAGATGGGAACTATGGCTACACCTTC. It codes for CATSRDGNYGYTF.

The chain carries TRBV6-5 and TRBJ1-1; D gene unclear. CDR1 and CDR2 from the germline V gene are MNHEY and SVGAGI. This CDR3 is built from 14 residues. V lost 6 bases and J 5 bases, leaving 16 bases between the germline ends. CDR3: CASSGVVWDTEAFF. CDR3 nucleotide sequence: TGTGCCAGCAGCGGTGTTGTTTGGGATACTGAAGCTTTCTTT.

The chain recombines TRBV9 with TRBJ2-6; D is possibly TRBD1 (5 bases). The V and J ends lost 4 bases and 0 bases respectively, with 11 bases between them. The CDR3 loop spans 16 amino acids. The V gene's germline CDR1 is SGDLS and CDR2 YYNGEE. The CDR3 bases are TGTGCCAGCAGCTCGAGAACAGGCTCTGGGGCCAACGTCCTGACTTTC. Its translation: CASSSRTGSGANVLTF.